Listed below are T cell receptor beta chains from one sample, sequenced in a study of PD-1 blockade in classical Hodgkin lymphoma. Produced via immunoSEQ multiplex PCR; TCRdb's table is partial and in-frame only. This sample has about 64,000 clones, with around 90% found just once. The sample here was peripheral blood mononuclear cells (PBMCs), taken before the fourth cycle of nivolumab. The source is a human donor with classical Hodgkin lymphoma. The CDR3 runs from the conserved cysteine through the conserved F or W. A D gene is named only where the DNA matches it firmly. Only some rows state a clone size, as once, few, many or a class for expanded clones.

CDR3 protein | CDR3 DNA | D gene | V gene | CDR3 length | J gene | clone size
CASSYGQHLNIQYF | TGTGCCAGCAGTTACGGACAGCACTTAAACATTCAGTACTTC | NA | TRBV6-5 | 14 | TRBJ2-4 | NA
CASSLAVDRGQETQYF | TGCGCCAGCAGCTTGGCCGTAGACAGGGGCCAAGAGACCCAGTACTTC | TRBD1 | TRBV5-1 | 16 | TRBJ2-5 | NA
CATSPTGGGTNEKLFF | TGTGCCACCTCCCCGACAGGGGGCGGAACTAATGAAAAACTGTTTTTT | TRBD1 | TRBV28 | 16 | TRBJ1-4 | NA
CASSPFSGGPPLGEQFF | TGTGCCAGCAGCCCTTTTAGCGGGGGGCCCCCATTGGGTGAGCAGTTCTTC | TRBD2 | TRBV7-9 | 17 | TRBJ2-1 | once
CASSVGTPNTGELFF | TGTGCCAGCAGCGTAGGGACACCGAACACCGGGGAGCTGTTTTTT | NA | TRBV9 | 15 | TRBJ2-2 | NA
CASSPDRGPQPQHF | TGTGCCAGCAGCCCGGACAGGGGGCCTCAGCCCCAGCATTTT | TRBD1 | TRBV7-6 | 14 | TRBJ1-5 | NA
CASSPGPSGGNTGELFF | TGTGCCAGCAGCCCCGGTCCTAGCGGGGGGAACACCGGGGAGCTGTTTTTT | TRBD2 | TRBV4-2 | 17 | TRBJ2-2 | NA
CASSYEGPSTEAFF | TGTGCCAGCAGTTACGAGGGGCCCAGCACTGAAGCTTTCTTT | NA | TRBV6-6 | 14 | TRBJ1-1 | NA
CASILTSGGEQFF | TGTGCCAGCATTCTGACTAGCGGGGGTGAGCAGTTCTTC | TRBD2 | TRBV28 | 13 | TRBJ2-1 | NA
CAWSRGRGSEAFF | TGTGCCTGGAGTAGGGGGAGGGGGTCAGAAGCTTTCTTT | NA | TRBV30 | 13 | TRBJ1-1 | NA
CASSLRQGSNSPLHF | TGCGCCAGCAGCCTACGACAGGGATCTAATTCACCCCTCCACTTT | TRBD1 | TRBV5-1 | 15 | TRBJ1-6 | once
CSVDRSFEAFF | TGCAGCGTAGACAGATCTTTCGAAGCTTTCTTT | NA | TRBV29-1 | 11 | TRBJ1-1 | NA
CASSLTGLVTEAFF | TGTGCCAGCAGTTTAACGGGCCTTGTCACTGAAGCTTTCTTT | NA | TRBV28 | 14 | TRBJ1-1 | NA
CATRDTRYEQYF | TGTGCCACCCGGGACACACGCTACGAGCAGTACTTC | NA | TRBV2 | 12 | TRBJ2-7 | NA
CASAPSNTGELFF | TGCGCCAGCGCGCCATCGAACACCGGGGAGCTGTTTTTT | NA | TRBV4-1 | 13 | TRBJ2-2 | NA
CAGGPGQDEQYF | TGTGCCGGGGGCCCGGGCCAGGACGAGCAGTACTTC | NA | TRBV10-3 | 12 | TRBJ2-7 | NA
CAWADWETEAFF | TGTGCCTGGGCGGACTGGGAGACTGAAGCTTTCTTT | NA | TRBV30 | 12 | TRBJ1-1 | NA
CASSEPMRHRATNEKLFF | TGTGCCAGCAGTGAACCGATGAGACACAGGGCAACTAATGAAAAACTGTTTTTT | NA | TRBV2 | 18 | TRBJ1-4 | NA
CASSSDGYEQYF | TGTGCCAGCAGCTCCGACGGTTACGAGCAGTACTTC | NA | TRBV9 | 12 | TRBJ2-7 | NA
CSVPGLVGNEQFF | TGCAGCGTTCCGGGACTAGTGGGCAATGAGCAGTTCTTC | TRBD2 | TRBV29-1 | 13 | TRBJ2-1 | NA
CAISPWTRVEGGYTF | TGTGCCATCAGCCCTTGGACTAGGGTGGAAGGTGGCTACACCTTC | NA | TRBV10-3 | 15 | TRBJ1-2 | NA
CASSPGMGAGDTQYF | TGCGCCAGCAGCCCCGGCATGGGGGCGGGGGATACGCAGTATTTT | NA | TRBV4-1 | 15 | TRBJ2-3 | NA
CASSIASGGTGELFF | TGTGCCAGTAGTATTGCTAGCGGGGGCACCGGGGAGCTGTTTTTT | TRBD2 | TRBV19 | 15 | TRBJ2-2 | NA
CASSAHRRQQYF | TGTGCCAGCAGCGCCCACAGGAGACAGCAGTACTTC | NA | TRBV7-9 | 12 | TRBJ2-7 | NA
CASSLVYGFSYEQYF | TGTGCCAGCAGCTTAGTGTACGGGTTCTCCTACGAGCAGTACTTC | NA | TRBV11-2 | 15 | TRBJ2-7 | NA
CAWSVNSPDTQYF | TGTGCCTGGAGCGTCAATTCCCCAGATACGCAGTATTTT | NA | TRBV30 | 13 | TRBJ2-3 | NA
CASAPGQKNEQFF | TGTGCTAGCGCCCCGGGACAGAAGAATGAGCAGTTCTTC | TRBD1 | TRBV12-5 | 13 | TRBJ2-1 | NA
CASSWARTDLRYEQYF | TGTGCCAGCAGCTGGGCCCGTACAGATCTTCGGTACGAGCAGTACTTC | NA | TRBV7-6 | 16 | TRBJ2-7 | NA
CAISDLGSGGYTF | TGTGCCATCAGTGATTTGGGGTCCGGCGGCTACACCTTC | NA | TRBV10-3 | 13 | TRBJ1-2 | NA
CASSSLQSPLVETQYF | TGTGCCAGCAGCTCGTTACAGAGCCCGCTGGTGGAGACCCAGTACTTC | NA | TRBV13 | 16 | TRBJ2-5 | NA
CASRAEQGRGEQYF | TGTGCCAGCAGAGCTGAACAGGGGAGAGGCGAGCAGTACTTC | TRBD1 | TRBV2 | 14 | TRBJ2-7 | NA